Each of the 4 T cell receptor beta chains below was sequenced from the same sample in a study of liver allograft versus peripheral blood T cells (TCRdb year 2020). For the wider study: T cell receptor repertoires present within transplanted livers were compared with repertoires in the peripheral blood of liver transplant recipients.

The sample was run on an Illumina MiSeq. The raw public data were reprocessed by TCRdb itself: fastp quality trimming at Q25, MiXCR clonotype calling, in-frame beta chains only. Rows merge per CDR3 protein into single entries with the most common DNA and genes. This sample lists roughly 15,000 distinct CDR3 sequences; approximately 22% were detected once. Around 5.5% of the sample is in the top ten clones. These receptors were obtained from a human patient who had a liver transplant. After a transplant, certain T cells may trace back to the graft donor.

A few counts support this clonotype. This chain uses TRBV12-3 or TRBV12-4 with TRBJ1-5; possible D gene TRBD1, 5 bases. The CDR3 has 14 amino acids. V was clipped by 6 bases and J by 4 bases, with 13 bases between them. The CDR3, as DNA: TGTGCCAGCAGCTCTAGTGGGGGGAATCAGCCCCAGCATTTT. This encodes CASSSSGGNQPQHF.

The rearrangement joins TRBV20-1 to TRBJ1-2; D might be TRBD1 (5 bases). V was cut by 0 bases and J by 8 bases, with 13 bases left in between. The length of the CDR3 is 13 residues. From germline, CDR1 is DFQATT and CDR2 SNEGSKA (reference sequence). The CDR3 DNA is TGCAGTGCTAGAGACAGCACCAAGGGGGGCTACACCTTC. Amino acids: CSARDSTKGGYTF.

V usage is TRBV18 and J usage is TRBJ1-5; no definite D call. The CDR3 has 13 residues. Looked up from germline, CDR1 is KGHSH and CDR2 is LQKENI. V was trimmed by 4 bases and J by 6 bases, leaving 10 bases between them. The CDR3 loop reads CASSQGLSQPQHF. CDR3 DNA: TGTGCCAGCTCACAGGGATTGAGTCAGCCCCAGCATTTT.

The chain links TRBV6-5 to TRBJ1-2, with a weak D call TRBD1 (6 bases). Germline V lookup: CDR1 MNHEY, CDR2 SVGAGI. The CDR3 is made up of 16 amino acids. The V and J ends lost 4 bases and 3 bases respectively, with 18 bases between them. Here the CDR3 DNA reads TGTGCCAGCAGTTCCCCGGGCCGGCAGGGGTACTATGGCTACACCTTC. Protein sequence: CASSSPGRQGYYGYTF.